These 28 T cell receptor beta chains were sequenced from one sample in a study of T cells in Graves' hyperthyroidism and ophthalmopathy. Using RNA transcripts as the source, TCR beta CDR3 regions were amplified. HTBI primers were used for first-round RT-PCR of the TCR CDR3. MiXCR, run by TCRdb on the multiplex PCR reads, gives a single entry per CDR3 protein. The table lists a few hundred thousand distinct CDR3 sequences, about 16% of them singletons, with roughly 3.5% in the top ten. Sequencing used blood. Every receptor here comes from a middle-aged woman with Graves' ophthalmopathy.

This clonotype was seen ten or more times. This chain connects TRBV20-1 to TRBJ2-2; D gene ambiguous. V gave up 4 bases and J gave up 0 bases, with 3 bases separating them. This CDR3 region has 12 residues. Germline CDR1 is DFQATT and CDR2 is SNEGSKA (reference sequence). CDR3 nucleotide sequence: TGCAGTGCTACCGCGAACACCGGGGAGCTGTTTTTT. This encodes CSATANTGELFF.

V is TRBV5-1 and J is TRBJ1-2; 12 bases agree with TRBD1. V lost 4 bases, J lost 12 bases, and 7 bases stayed unmatched. The CDR3 is 13 amino acids. Germline assignment: CDR1 SGHRS and CDR2 YFSETQ. CDR3 DNA sequence: TGCGCCAGCAGCCAGCCGGGACAGGGGGCGAACACCTTC. Its translation is CASSQPGQGANTF.

The chain has TRBV7-2 and TRBJ1-2, with unresolved D. Trimming removed 6 bases at V and 4 bases at J, with 15 bases between. The CDR3 has 14 amino acids. From germline, CDR1 is SGHTA and CDR2 FQGNSA. The CDR3 reads CASSLLAGSYGYTF. CDR3 bases: TGTGCCAGCAGTCTACTAGCGGGGAGCTATGGCTACACCTTC. Full variable domain (rest looked up from reference TRBV7-2 and TRBJ1-2): GAGVSQSPSNKVTEKGKDVELRCDPISGHTALYWYRQSLGQGLEFLIYFQGNSAPDKSGLPSDRFSAERTGGSVSTLTIQRTQQEDSAVYLCASSLLAGSYGYTFGSGTRLTVV.

This clonotype was seen a single time. The chain uses TRBV28 and TRBJ2-1; 11 nucleotides match TRBD2. The J segment lost 8 bases and the V segment lost 5 bases, leaving 11 bases of the junction unmatched. The CDR3 is made up of 16 amino acids. Germline CDR1 is MDHEN and CDR2 is SYDVKM. This chain's CDR3 is CASSMWDEGLADEQFF. Here the CDR3 DNA reads TGTGCCAGCAGTATGTGGGACGAGGGACTAGCGGATGAGCAGTTCTTC.

This clonotype appeared many times. CDR3 loop: CASSEGGNTIYF. The CDR3 coding sequence is TGTGCCAGCAGCGAAGGTGGAAACACCATATATTTT. The chain recombines TRBV3-1 with TRBJ1-3; D not certain. Per the germline V gene, CDR1 is LGHDT and CDR2 is YNNKEL (reference sequence). This CDR3 is 12 amino acids long. Trimming stripped 5 bases from V and 3 bases from J, with 5 bases between.

This clonotype was counted many times. The V and J genes are TRBV28 and TRBJ1-5; perhaps TRBD1 as D (5 bases). CDR3 length: 15 amino acids. Germline loops: CDR1 MDHEN, CDR2 SYDVKM. The germline V and J ends were trimmed by 5 bases and 5 bases, with 16 bases remaining between them. For the CDR3, the DNA is TGTGCCAGCAGTGATATCAGTGGAGGGGATCAGCCCCAGCATTTT. The encoded protein is CASSDISGGDQPQHF.

The table lists this clonotype with a few counts. V and J are TRBV28 and TRBJ1-2; weak D call: TRBD1 (6 bases). V was clipped by 5 bases and J by 4 bases, with 20 bases between them. The CDR3 is made up of 16 amino acids. Germline V CDR1 and CDR2: MDHEN, SYDVKM. In DNA, the CDR3 is TGTGCCAGCAGTCCGGTGGGGGGCTCGGAAATCTATGGCTACACCTTC. This codes for CASSPVGGSEIYGYTF.

This clonotype has a handful of counts. The rearrangement uses TRBV5-4 and TRBJ2-7; 9 nucleotides align to TRBD2. This CDR3 is built from 15 residues. Germline V gene data show CDR1 as SGHNT and CDR2 as YYREEE (reference sequence). With V trimmed by 0 bases and J by 6 bases, 7 bases remained unmatched. CDR3 amino acids: CASSLGGLAGSEQYF. In DNA, the CDR3 is TGTGCCAGCAGCTTGGGCGGTCTAGCGGGAAGCGAGCAGTACTTC.

This clonotype was recorded many times. V gene TRBV5-1 combines with J gene TRBJ1-1; perhaps TRBD1 as D (6 bases). V lost 3 bases, J lost 2 bases, and 11 bases lay in between. This CDR3 has 14 residues. CDR1 and CDR2 (germline): SGHRS, YFSETQ. The DNA of the CDR3 is TGCGCCAGCAGCTACGGGACACTCAACACTGAAGCTTTCTTT. Translation gives CASSYGTLNTEAFF.

The V call is TRBV27, the J call TRBJ1-5; TRBD1 matches at 7 bases. CDR1 and CDR2 from the germline V gene are MNHEY and SMNVEV (reference sequence). V was clipped by 5 bases and J by 7 bases; unmatched bases: 17. The CDR3 has 17 amino acids. Here the CDR3 DNA reads TGTGCCAGCAGTCCCGACTACTACAAGACAGGGCGCCAGCCCCAGCATTTT. Translated, it gives CASSPDYYKTGRQPQHF.

This clonotype appeared many times. This chain uses TRBV6-1 with TRBJ2-7, with 7 bases fitting TRBD1. Per the germline V gene, CDR1 is MNHNS and CDR2 is SASEGT. CDR3 length: 13 residues. J gave up 3 bases and V 6 bases, and 5 bases lay outside the gene matches. The CDR3 nucleotides read TGTGCCAGCAGAAAGACAGGGCACTACGAGCAGTACTTC. It specifies CASRKTGHYEQYF.

There are many counts of this clonotype. The chain recombines TRBV10-2 with TRBJ2-7; 8 bases are shared with TRBD1. Germline V gene lookup returns CDR1 WSHSY and CDR2 SAAADI. The CDR3 is made up of 15 amino acids. J was trimmed by 2 bases and V by 7 bases; bases with no gene match: 10. The DNA of the CDR3 is TGCGCCAGCACCGCAGGAACAGGGGGGACCTACGAGCAGTACTTC. As protein: CASTAGTGGTYEQYF.

Only a few counts were recorded for this clonotype. V gene TRBV19 combines with J gene TRBJ2-6; possibly TRBD1 for D (6 bases). V dropped 10 bases and J dropped 2 bases, with 15 bases sitting between them. This CDR3 is 15 amino acids long. Germline V gene lookup returns CDR1 LNHDA and CDR2 SQIVND (reference sequence). The chain's CDR3 is CATKDRGTGANVLTF. Written as DNA, the CDR3 is TGTGCCACCAAGGACAGAGGAACTGGGGCCAACGTCCTGACTTTC.

This clonotype occurred many times. J is TRBJ2-5 and V is TRBV20-1, with 8 bases aligning to TRBD1. The CDR3 consists of 15 residues. CDR1 and CDR2 from the germline V gene are DFQATT and SNEGSKA (reference sequence). J lost 4 bases, V lost 0 bases, and 7 bases had no gene match. CDR3 nucleotide sequence: TGCAGTGCTAGAGATGTTTCGACAGGGGTAGAGACCCAGTACTTC. Translation gives CSARDVSTGVETQYF.

This clonotype was recorded at least ten times. The gene calls are TRBV20-1 and TRBJ1-4; no definite D call. The CDR3 is 15 amino acids. Germline lookup yields CDR1 DFQATT and CDR2 SNEGSKA (reference sequence). V lost 1 base and J 7 bases, leaving 16 bases between the germline ends. CDR3 loop: CSARVLRVEGEKLFF. CDR3 coding DNA: TGCAGTGCTAGAGTACTACGGGTCGAGGGTGAAAAACTGTTTTTT.

This clonotype was found a few times. CDR3 DNA: TGTGCCAGCAGTTTAACGGGGGAGGGCTATGGCTACACCTTC. Its translation is CASSLTGEGYGYTF. The chain has TRBV12-3 or TRBV12-4 and TRBJ1-2; D might be TRBD1 (5 bases). The CDR3 runs 14 residues. Trimming cost V 2 bases and J 4 bases, with 11 bases left between them.

The V gene is TRBV9, the J gene TRBJ2-7, with D maybe TRBD2 (6 bases). The CDR3 is 15 residues long. The ends were cut back, 0 bases at V and 4 bases at J, with 14 bases in the middle. Germline V CDR1 and CDR2: SGDLS, YYNGEE. The CDR3 loop is CASSVGAQGGYEQYF. The CDR3 DNA reads TGTGCCAGCAGCGTAGGCGCCCAGGGAGGATACGAGCAGTACTTC.

The genes are TRBV7-8 and TRBJ2-5; D ambiguous. The V gene's germline CDR1 is SGHVS and CDR2 FQNEAQ. There are 12 residues in the CDR3. The V end lost 5 bases, the J end lost 1 base, and 5 bases lay between the germline ends. The CDR3 DNA sequence: TGTGCCAGCAGCCGATTCCAAGAGACCCAGTACTTC. Its protein product is CASSRFQETQYF. Combining the CDR3 with reference TRBV7-8 and TRBJ2-5 gives the whole variable domain GAGVSQSPRYKVAKRGQDVALRCDPISGHVSLFWYQQALGQGPEFLTYFQNEAQLDKSGLPSDRFFAERPEGSVSTLKIQRTQQEDSAVYLCASSRFQETQYFGPGTRLLVL.

This chain joins TRBV20-1 and TRBJ1-5; D might be TRBD1 (5 bases). V was cut by 1 base and J by 1 base, with 14 bases left in between. CDR3 length equals 16 residues. CDR1 DFQATT and CDR2 SNEGSKA come from the germline V gene (reference sequence). This chain's CDR3 is CSARGQTGGSNQPQHF. The DNA of the CDR3 is TGCAGTGCTAGAGGCCAAACAGGAGGAAGCAATCAGCCCCAGCATTTT.

The chain recombines TRBV6-2 or TRBV6-3 with TRBJ1-5; D is possibly TRBD1 (5 bases). Trimming pared 7 bases from V and 7 bases from J, leaving 11 bases between. The germline gives CDR1 MNHEY, CDR2 SVGEGT. CDR3 size: 12 residues. CDR3 DNA sequence: TGTGCCAGCACCACAGGTCCCCAGCCCCAGCATTTT. Translation gives CASTTGPQPQHF.

This clonotype was seen many times. The chain combines TRBV18 with TRBJ1-2; D call uncertain. The CDR3 length is 15 residues. The germline gives CDR1 KGHSH, CDR2 LQKENI. The V end was cut by 3 bases, the J end by 3 bases, with 14 bases between. The CDR3 DNA is TGTGCCAGCTCACCTGATTCGGGCCGTTACTATGGCTACACCTTC. It is translated as CASSPDSGRYYGYTF.

The V call is TRBV5-5, the J call TRBJ2-2, with 13 bases lining up with TRBD2. J was trimmed by 8 bases and V by 4 bases; bases with no gene match: 11. The CDR3 has 17 residues. CDR1 is SGHKS, CDR2 YYEKEE, per germline (reference sequence). The CDR3 DNA is TGTGCCAGCAGCAAGACAGGGACTAGCGGGATTACAGGGGAGCTGTTTTTT. This sequence encodes CASSKTGTSGITGELFF.

This clonotype appeared many times. This sequence joins TRBV6-2 or TRBV6-3 and TRBJ2-1; no clear D gene. This CDR3 has 14 amino acids. From germline, CDR1 is MNHEY and CDR2 SVGEGT. The V end was cut by 2 bases, the J end by 5 bases, with 10 bases between. DNA of the CDR3: TGTGCCAGCAGTTACGTCCGGCCCAACAATGAGCAGTTCTTC. Amino acid sequence: CASSYVRPNNEQFF.

Ten or more counts support this clonotype. The chain is built from TRBV3-1 and TRBJ2-1, with 9 nucleotides matching TRBD1. With 1 base clipped from V and 3 bases from J, the junction kept 1 base outside the gene matches. The CDR3 has 15 amino acids. Germline CDR1 and CDR2: LGHDT and YNNKEL (reference sequence). CDR3 sequence (DNA): TGTGCCAGCAGCCAAGGGGGACAGGGCTACAATGAGCAGTTCTTC. Protein: CASSQGGQGYNEQFF.

The J gene is TRBJ1-1, the V gene TRBV28, with a tentative D call TRBD1 (5 bases). The ends were cut back, 5 bases at V and 4 bases at J, with 14 bases in the middle. The length of the CDR3 is 14 residues. The germline gives CDR1 MDHEN, CDR2 SYDVKM. The CDR3 region has the DNA TGTGCCAGCAGTCCGCCAGGGTTTAGCACTGAAGCTTTCTTT. It translates to CASSPPGFSTEAFF.

This clonotype was found a few times. The J gene is TRBJ2-3, the V gene TRBV9; D may correspond to TRBD1 or TRBD2 (6 bases each). The CDR3 runs 14 residues. Trimming stripped 3 bases from V and 2 bases from J, with 10 bases between. The germline gives CDR1 SGDLS, CDR2 YYNGEE. CDR3 protein: CASSGSGATDTQYF. The CDR3 DNA follows: TGTGCCAGCAGCGGGTCGGGGGCCACAGATACGCAGTATTTT.

There are many counts of this clonotype. The gene calls are TRBV28 and TRBJ1-1; a weak D match, TRBD1 (5 bases). The germline V gene encodes CDR1 MDHEN and CDR2 SYDVKM. CDR3 length equals 14 residues. Trimming left V 3 bases short and J 2 bases short, with 10 bases between. DNA of the CDR3: TGTGCCAGCAGTTTTCAACAGGTCAACACTGAAGCTTTCTTT. This encodes CASSFQQVNTEAFF. The full variable domain, rest sourced from reference TRBV28 and TRBJ1-1, is DVKVTQSSRYLVKRTGEKVFLECVQDMDHENMFWYRQDPGLGLRLIYFSYDVKMKEKGDIPEGYSVSREKKERFSLILESASTNQTSMYLCASSFQQVNTEAFFGQGTRLTVV.

Many counts were recorded for this clonotype. The chain combines TRBV5-1 with TRBJ2-3; 11 bases match TRBD2. V shed 4 bases and J 0 bases; nucleotides not matched to a gene: 10. Germline CDR1 is SGHRS and CDR2 is YFSETQ. The CDR3 covers 18 residues. CDR3 sequence (DNA): TGCGCCAGCAGCCCTACTAGCGGGAGTTTGTGGAGCACAGATACGCAGTATTTT. The encoded protein is CASSPTSGSLWSTDTQYF. Drawing the rest from reference TRBV5-1 and TRBJ2-3, the complete variable domain is KAGVTQTPRYLIKTRGQQVTLSCSPISGHRSVSWYQQTPGQGLQFLFEYFSETQRNKGNFPGRFSGRQFSNSRSEMNVSTLELGDSALYLCASSPTSGSLWSTDTQYFGPGTRLTVL.